This T cell receptor (beta chain) was identified during a study of T-cell reconstitution after alpha-beta-depleted transplantation in children. Library preparation (for TCRbeta) was performed with unique molecular identifiers. TCRdb called the PCR reads again in MiXCR, with one record for every CDR3 protein. The sample consists of around 490,000 distinct CDR3 sequences, roughly 10% of them appearing once. This clonotype was detected a few times. The source of this sequence is a female patient aged 2-10 years who had a stem cell transplant for aplastic anemia, so the T cells may come from the graft donor. Here the sequenced sample was PBMCs, mostly from graft donor cells, taken 180 days after TCRalphabeta/CD19-depleted stem cell transplant.

This CDR3 reads CASSQGRERGEQYF. Written as DNA, the CDR3 is TGCGCCAGCAGCCAAGGGCGGGAGCGAGGCGAGCAGTACTTC. The rearrangement uses TRBV4-3 and TRBJ2-7, with 7 bases that match TRBD2. CDR1 and CDR2 from the germline V gene are LGHNA and YSLEER. The V segment lost 1 base and the J segment 6 bases; nucleotides outside the gene matches: 6. This CDR3 is 14 amino acids long.